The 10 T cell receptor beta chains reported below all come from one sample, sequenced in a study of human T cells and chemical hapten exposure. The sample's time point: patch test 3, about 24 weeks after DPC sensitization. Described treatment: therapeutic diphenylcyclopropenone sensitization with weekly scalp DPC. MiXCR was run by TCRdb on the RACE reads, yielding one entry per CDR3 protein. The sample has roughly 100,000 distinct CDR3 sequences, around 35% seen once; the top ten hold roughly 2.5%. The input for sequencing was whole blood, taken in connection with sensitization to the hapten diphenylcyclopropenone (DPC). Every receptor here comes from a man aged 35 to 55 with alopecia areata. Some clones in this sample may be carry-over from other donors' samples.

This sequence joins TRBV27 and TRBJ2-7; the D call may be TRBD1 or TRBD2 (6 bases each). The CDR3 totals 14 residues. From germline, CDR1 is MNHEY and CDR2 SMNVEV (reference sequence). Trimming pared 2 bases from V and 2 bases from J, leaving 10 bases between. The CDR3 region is CASSLQRGPYEQYF. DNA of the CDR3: TGTGCCAGCAGTTTACAACGGGGGCCCTACGAGCAGTACTTC.

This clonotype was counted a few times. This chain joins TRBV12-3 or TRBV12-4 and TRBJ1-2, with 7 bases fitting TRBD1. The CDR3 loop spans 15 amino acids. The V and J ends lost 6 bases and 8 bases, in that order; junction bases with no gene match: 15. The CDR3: CASSRDRARQGGYTF. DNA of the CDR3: TGTGCCAGCAGCCGAGACAGGGCCCGTCAGGGGGGCTACACCTTC.

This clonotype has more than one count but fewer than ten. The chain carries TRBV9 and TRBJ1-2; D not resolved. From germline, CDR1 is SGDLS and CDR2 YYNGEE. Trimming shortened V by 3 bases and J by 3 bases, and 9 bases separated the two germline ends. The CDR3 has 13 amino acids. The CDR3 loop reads CASSAGPYYGYTF. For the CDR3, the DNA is TGTGCCAGCAGCGCGGGCCCGTACTATGGCTACACCTTC. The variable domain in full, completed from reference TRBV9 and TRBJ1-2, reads DSGVTQTPKHLITATGQRVTLRCSPRSGDLSVYWYQQSLDQGLQFLIQYYNGEERAKGNILERFSAQQFPDLHSELNLSSLELGDSALYFCASSAGPYYGYTFGSGTRLTVV.

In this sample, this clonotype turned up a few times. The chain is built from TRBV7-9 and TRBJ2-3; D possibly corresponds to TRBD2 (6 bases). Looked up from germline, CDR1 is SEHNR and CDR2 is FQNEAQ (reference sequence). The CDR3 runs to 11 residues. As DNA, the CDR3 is TGTGCGGGAGGTTGGGGAGATACGCAGTATTTT. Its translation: CAGGWGDTQYF.

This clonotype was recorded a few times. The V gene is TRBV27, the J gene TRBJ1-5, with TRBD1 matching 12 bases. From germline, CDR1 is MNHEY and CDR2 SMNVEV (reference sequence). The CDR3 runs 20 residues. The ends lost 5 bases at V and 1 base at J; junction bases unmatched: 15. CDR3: CASSPQGDRGLRGSNQPQHF. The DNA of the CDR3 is TGTGCCAGCAGTCCCCAAGGGGACAGGGGGCTTAGAGGAAGCAATCAGCCCCAGCATTTT.

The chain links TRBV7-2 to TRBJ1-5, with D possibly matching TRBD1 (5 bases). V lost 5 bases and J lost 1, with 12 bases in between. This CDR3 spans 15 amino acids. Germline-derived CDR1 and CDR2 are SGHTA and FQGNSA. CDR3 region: CASSPRTTSNQPQHF. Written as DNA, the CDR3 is TGTGCCAGCAGCCCCCGGACAACAAGCAATCAGCCCCAGCATTTT.

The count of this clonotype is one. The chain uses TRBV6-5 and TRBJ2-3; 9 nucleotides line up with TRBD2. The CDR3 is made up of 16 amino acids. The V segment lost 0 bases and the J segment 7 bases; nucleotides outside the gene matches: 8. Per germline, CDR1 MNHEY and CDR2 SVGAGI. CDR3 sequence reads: CASSYSGGTSIHTQYF. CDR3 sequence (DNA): TGTGCCAGCAGTTACTCTGGCGGGACTAGCATTCATACGCAGTATTTT.

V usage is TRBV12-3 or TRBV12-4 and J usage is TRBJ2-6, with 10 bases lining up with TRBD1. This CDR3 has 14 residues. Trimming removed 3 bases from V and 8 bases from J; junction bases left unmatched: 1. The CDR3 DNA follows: TGTGCCAGCAGTTTGGGACAGGGGTCCAACGTCCTGACTTTC. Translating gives CASSLGQGSNVLTF.

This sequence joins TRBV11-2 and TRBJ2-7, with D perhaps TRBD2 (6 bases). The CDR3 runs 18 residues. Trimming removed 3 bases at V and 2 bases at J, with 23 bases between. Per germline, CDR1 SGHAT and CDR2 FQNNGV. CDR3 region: CASSFPVAATRGTYEQYF. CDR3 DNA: TGTGCCAGCAGCTTTCCGGTGGCCGCGACTAGAGGGACCTACGAGCAGTACTTC.

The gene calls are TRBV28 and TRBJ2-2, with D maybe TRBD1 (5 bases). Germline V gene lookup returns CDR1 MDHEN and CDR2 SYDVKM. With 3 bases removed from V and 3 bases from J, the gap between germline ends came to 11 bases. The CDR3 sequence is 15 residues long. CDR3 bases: TGTGCCAGCAGTTTCCGCAGGGAATACACCGGGGAGCTGTTTTTT. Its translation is CASSFRREYTGELFF.